This entry describes one TCR beta chain. This clonotype appeared many times. Its cognate antigen has yet to be identified. Qualities for individual bases were not recorded, and no much larger clone is one base off. The CDR3 spans 14 residues, from the cysteine through the phenylalanine. The read is trimmed to its CDR3 DNA, 42 bases read in frame from base 1. Trimming takes 0 bases from V and 0 bases from J, and the germline ends sit 7 bases apart. The germline V gene gives CDR1 as SGDLS and CDR2 as YYNGEE. The data are from a study of regulatory T cells in long-lasting Graves disease (dated by TCRdb to the early 2020s). Context from the whole study: Patients with newly diagnosed Graves' disease had been on antithyroid drugs for under 3 months. The study took place in China and was registered as a clinical trial. Peripheral blood TCR sequencing and RNA sequencing compared persistent Graves' disease patients with newly diagnosed Graves' disease patients. A total of around 35 samples underwent TCR sequencing: around 13 from persistent and about 20 from newly diagnosed Graves' disease patients. The study at large found these results: The study examined only peripheral blood because the primary lesion, thyroid tissue, could not be accessed. TRBV28, TRBJ1-2 and TRBJ2-5 were preferentially used in persistent disease, while TRBV20-1 and TRBJ2-1 were favored in newly diagnosed disease. A larger number of public clonotypes was shared among persistent patients (about 2,700) than among newly diagnosed patients (approximately 1,000). The small sample size was acknowledged by the authors as a limitation that may reduce accuracy. Sequencing and analysis were restricted to the TCR beta chain. Compared with newly diagnosed patients, patients with persistent Graves' disease had lower TCR Shannon entropy and fewer highly expanded clones, which suggests clonal expansion.

The label giving this sample's time point can be read as: newly diagnosed GD, antithyroid drugs for less than 3 months. For both TCR sequencing and RNA sequencing, RNA was extracted from PBMCs in TRIzol. The diagnosis of Graves' disease was made according to American Thyroid Association guidelines. The patients came from an endocrinology department in Xi'an, China. Each patient gave approximately 9.7 milliliters of peripheral blood, collected in an EDTA anticoagulant tube. Ficoll Paque Plus density gradient separation was used to isolate PBMCs, and no further T cell sorting was performed. An Agilent 2100 Bioanalyzer and agarose gel were used to assess RNA quality, and a NanoDrop 2000 was used to measure RNA concentration. The library came from multiplex PCR. The data were produced on an Illumina HiSeq 4000. To build TCR beta libraries, CDR3 regions were amplified by Arm-PCR using iRepertoire HTBI primers. Gel purification was performed on PCR products prior to sequencing. Concerning the study's data processing: A total of 62 TRBV and 14 TRBJ segments were identified across samples and were used for gene usage analysis of CDR3 amino acid clonotypes. Filtered high-quality paired reads were merged into contigs using COPE and FqMerger. BLAST was used to align contigs to the IMGT TRBV, TRBD and TRBJ reference genes, and CDR3 was defined following IMGT. Clonotypes above 0.1% frequency were classified as highly expanded clones. Shannon entropy was used to measure repertoire diversity, and the Gini coefficient was used to measure V-J evenness. A clonotype was considered public if more than one individual shared it. The public reads were run again by TCRdb, first through fastp at Q25 and then through MiXCR, and only productive beta chains were kept. CDR3 protein duplicates are merged, each entry listing the most common genes and DNA. The authors' filters were not applied to this entry. This sample comprises over 200,000 distinct CDR3 sequences, about 18% of them detected only once. Of the sample, 14% is held by the ten largest clones.

This same sample was also taken into another study, of T cells in Graves' hyperthyroidism and ophthalmopathy. That second publication adds: Graves' hyperthyroidism was defined as stable when no progression to ophthalmopathy occurred over 18 months of follow-up. Hyperthyroidism patients were aged 18 to 65 years and newly diagnosed, with disease duration of less than 2 months. Exclusion was applied to patients with uncontrolled infections, other autoimmune diseases, pregnancy or lactation. Diagnoses were based on clinical symptoms, serum thyroxine and TRAb, thyroid ultrasound and orbital computed tomography. For the first round of RT-PCR on the TCR CDR3, the HTBI primer set was used together with the Qiagen OneStep RT-PCR kit. Most expanded thyroid clonotypes (frequency above 0.001) were also found in blood, which suggests that blood repertoires may mirror thyroid immune responses. A model built on a 13 V-J signature distinguished ophthalmopathy from stable hyperthyroidism, reaching 87.88% sensitivity and about 81% specificity in cross-validation and 80%/75% in testing. During validation, the model predicted progression to ophthalmopathy a median of approximately 6.5 months ahead of onset, with 70.59% sensitivity and around 73% specificity. A discovery cohort of around 98 patients, approximately 45 with Graves' ophthalmopathy and over 55 with stable Graves' hyperthyroidism, was used to find distinguishing TCR V-J signatures. An independent validation cohort of 18 to 20 hyperthyroidism patients and over 15 patients who later progressed to ophthalmopathy tested prospective prediction of ophthalmopathy. The approximately 98 discovery patients were randomly divided into training and test sets at a 7:3 ratio. In addition, the study compared T-cell repertoires in thyroid tissue and in blood from 6 or 7 Graves' hyperthyroidism patients. Once sampling was done, hyperthyroidism patients were given methimazole at a starting dose of 30 mg daily, whereas ophthalmopathy patients were given high-dose intravenous methylprednisolone. A second multiplex PCR round built the libraries, followed by size selection and purification. Libraries were sequenced paired-end with 100 bp reads on an Illumina HiSeq2000. SOAPnuke was used to process the raw data, with reads discarded if the reads contained adapters or uncalled bases, had a mean Phred below 15, or lacked an exact constant-primer or identifier match. COPE v1.2.5 was used to merge high-quality paired reads, and clonotypes were defined as unique nucleotide sequences. Clonotypes were aligned to IMGT TRBV, TRBD and TRBJ reference segments using MiTCR v1.1. The analysis was restricted to V-J combinations with a frequency above 0.0001, which together covered over 99% of the repertoires. A TCS score was defined as the ratio between F50 (clonal expansion) and ExV (chaos), using BLOSUM62-based TCRdist between CDR3 peptides within each V-J. Welch's t-statistics and random forest reduced roughly 530 V-J features to under 15, which were used in a naive Bayes classifier (R e1071). No statistical method was used to set the sample size in advance, and investigators knew the group allocation. The paper describes TCR Vbeta CDR3 sequencing of more than 120 peripheral blood samples, made up of 43 ophthalmopathy patients, roughly 75 hyperthyroidism patients and 17 progressor patients.

The clonotype comes from a woman aged 25 to 39 with Graves disease. Donor details come from another sample of the same person, matched by shared clones. The chain is encoded by TRBV9 joined to TRBJ2-7, with the D gene not confidently named. The specimen comprised peripheral blood mononuclear cells (PBMCs), sampled at new diagnosis, from a patient treated with antithyroid drugs. DNA sequence: TGTGCCAGCAGCGTAGGCGCCAGCTCCTACGAGCAGTACTTC. This yields the protein CASSVGASSYEQYF.